The 11 T cell receptor beta chains below all came from one sample that was sequenced in a study of blood T cell repertoires in COVID-19. Clones were sequenced by immunoSEQ multiplex PCR, and TCRdb holds only the in-frame ones, with some missing. Among 250,000 to 350,000 clones listed, 90% were seen once. The sample taken for sequencing was peripheral blood. The receptor set was obtained from a woman aged 25-40 years with COVID-19, enrolled during active disease.

This clone has just one count. The genes are TRBV11-2 and TRBJ2-7; 8 nucleotides line up with TRBD2. Per the germline V gene, CDR1 is SGHAT and CDR2 is FQNNGV. This CDR3 has 15 residues. V shed 5 bases, J shed 6 bases, and the junction held 12 bases outside the gene matches. This CDR3 is CASSTQAGERLEQYF. DNA of the CDR3: TGTGCCAGCAGCACTCAAGCGGGAGAAAGGCTCGAGCAGTACTTC.

The chain carries TRBV19 and TRBJ2-5; the D gene is possibly TRBD2 (5 bases). Germline V gene data show CDR1 as LNHDA and CDR2 as SQIVND (reference sequence). The CDR3 spans 14 residues. Trimming took off 2 bases at V and 4 bases at J, with 11 bases between the two ends. The CDR3 sequence: CASSIRLAGETQYF. Written as DNA, the CDR3 is TGTGCCAGTAGTATACGGCTAGCAGGAGAGACCCAGTACTTC.

The rearrangement joins TRBV7-2 to TRBJ2-7; D gene unclear. Trimming left V 5 bases short and J 8 bases short, with 16 bases between. Looked up from germline, CDR1 is SGHTA and CDR2 is FQGNSA. The CDR3 is 13 amino acids. CDR3 DNA sequence: TGTGCCAGCAGCGCCGACCTACGACTCAAGCAGTACTTC. It codes for CASSADLRLKQYF.

The J gene is TRBJ2-1, the V gene TRBV24-1; tentatively, D is TRBD1 (5 bases). V gave up 0 bases and J gave up 0 bases, with 20 bases separating them. Germline CDR1 KGHDR, CDR2 SFDVKD. The CDR3 has 20 amino acids. CDR3 bases: TGTGCCACCAGTGATTTGTCGTCCCAGGGCCCCAAAAGCTCCTACAATGAGCAGTTCTTC. Protein product: CATSDLSSQGPKSSYNEQFF.

The V and J genes are TRBV7-6 and TRBJ2-5; 10 nucleotides line up with TRBD1. V dropped 5 bases and J dropped 2; count of bases not matched to a gene: 5. Germline CDR1 is SGHVS and CDR2 is FNYEAQ. This CDR3 comprises 15 residues. CDR3 coding DNA: TGTGCCAGCAGCCCCGGGACAGGGGTTCAAGAGACCCAGTACTTC. It translates to CASSPGTGVQETQYF.

The CDR3 DNA reads as TGTGCCAGCCAGGAGGTGGGCGCAGCCATCGCTGAAGCTTTCTTT. It specifies CASQEVGAAIAEAFF. This sequence joins TRBV7-9 and TRBJ1-1; no definite D call. The CDR3 consists of 15 residues. V gave up 8 bases and J gave up 6 bases, with 22 bases separating them. Per the germline V gene, CDR1 is SEHNR and CDR2 is FQNEAQ (reference sequence).

This sequence joins TRBV13 and TRBJ2-7; the match to TRBD1 covers 9 bases. CDR3 length: 16 amino acids. Germline V gene data show CDR1 as PRHDT and CDR2 as FYEKMQ (reference sequence). V was pared by 3 bases and J by 0 bases, with 6 bases of the junction left unmatched. CDR3 bases: TGTGCCAGCAGCTTCACGGGACAGGGTGTCTCCTACGAGCAGTACTTC. Amino acid sequence: CASSFTGQGVSYEQYF.

The chain uses TRBV29-1 and TRBJ2-3, with D perhaps TRBD2 (6 bases). The CDR3 is made up of 14 amino acids. Trimming removed 5 bases at V and 0 bases at J, with 12 bases between. Per the germline V gene, CDR1 is SQVTM and CDR2 is ANQGSEA. The CDR3 protein is CSVIAASSTDTQYF. The CDR3 region has the DNA TGCAGCGTTATAGCGGCCTCTAGCACAGATACGCAGTATTTT.

The rearrangement uses TRBV12-5 and TRBJ2-2; the match to TRBD1 covers 7 bases. Germline CDR1 LGHNT, CDR2 FRNRAP. The trim removed 0 bases at V and 5 bases at J, leaving 12 bases unmatched. This CDR3 has 18 amino acids. CDR3 DNA sequence: TGTGCTAGTGGTTTGGTAATAGGGGGCTCCCCCGGGACCGGGGAGCTGTTTTTT. This sequence encodes CASGLVIGGSPGTGELFF.

The V and J genes are TRBV24-1 and TRBJ2-2; D not resolved. The germline V and J ends were trimmed by 0 bases and 5 bases, with 9 bases remaining between them. CDR3 size: 15 residues. Germline CDR1 reads KGHDR; CDR2 reads SFDVKD. The CDR3 DNA reads TGTGCCACCAGTGATTTGCGTGGGCTAACCGGGGAGCTGTTTTTT. Translated: CATSDLRGLTGELFF.

The chain is built from TRBV13 and TRBJ1-1, with 7 bases fitting TRBD1. The germline CDR1 and CDR2 sequences are PRHDT and FYEKMQ (reference sequence). J was trimmed by 1 base and V by 5 bases; bases with no gene match: 7. This CDR3 is built from 15 residues. The CDR3 is CASSARQGWNTEAFF. Here the CDR3 DNA reads TGTGCCAGCAGCGCTAGACAGGGTTGGAACACTGAAGCTTTCTTT.